These T cell receptor beta chains were read from a single sample in a study of shared clonotypes between healthy human individuals. The protocol was immunoSEQ multiplex PCR, while the TCRdb copy is restricted to in-frame clones and leaves out a portion. The sample has about 660,000 clones; under 80% are singletons. Material for sequencing was memory CD4+ T cells sorted from blood. The receptors were gathered from a woman aged 25 to 39 in good health. Both conserved end residues are part of each CDR3. The D gene is left open where the match is weak. Not all rows give a size; the values are once, few, many and, for expanded clones, a class.

abundance: few; j_gene: TRBJ2-1; d_gene: -; v_gene: TRBV11-2; CDR3nt: TGTGCCAGCAGCTTTCGGTTTGGGGCCTACAATGAGCAGTTCTTC; CDR3aa: CASSFRFGAYNEQFF
abundance: -; j_gene: TRBJ2-7; d_gene: -; v_gene: TRBV19; CDR3nt: TGTGCCAGTAGTCCCCCCGGTAGCTCCTACGAGCAGTACTTC; CDR3aa: CASSPPGSSYEQYF
abundance: -; j_gene: TRBJ2-3; d_gene: TRBD2; v_gene: TRBV28; CDR3nt: TGTGCCAGCAGTCAAGGGACTAGCGGGAGTGACACAGATACGCAGTATTTT; CDR3aa: CASSQGTSGSDTDTQYF
abundance: -; j_gene: TRBJ2-2; d_gene: -; v_gene: TRBV7-3; CDR3nt: TGTGCCAGCAGCTTAACGGTCAGAAACACCGGGGAGCTGTTTTTT; CDR3aa: CASSLTVRNTGELFF
abundance: once; j_gene: TRBJ1-4; d_gene: -; v_gene: TRBV28; CDR3nt: -; CDR3aa: CASGSGQGSEKLFF
abundance: -; j_gene: TRBJ2-7; d_gene: -; v_gene: TRBV28; CDR3nt: TGTGCCAGCAGGTTACAGGGCTACGAGCAGTACTTC; CDR3aa: CASRLQGYEQYF
abundance: -; j_gene: TRBJ2-2; d_gene: TRBD2; v_gene: TRBV28; CDR3nt: TGTGCCAGCAGTTTAGGGACTAGAGACACCGGGGAGCTGTTTTTT; CDR3aa: CASSLGTRDTGELFF
abundance: once; j_gene: TRBJ2-1; d_gene: TRBD1; v_gene: TRBV7-2; CDR3nt: TGTGCCAGCAGCTCCCACAGGGGGTTGGTGGATGAGCAGTTCTTC; CDR3aa: CASSSHRGLVDEQFF
abundance: once; j_gene: TRBJ2-1; d_gene: TRBD2; v_gene: TRBV19; CDR3nt: TGTGCCAGCCAAAGCGGGAGGACCTACAATGAGCAGTTCTTC; CDR3aa: CASQSGRTYNEQFF
abundance: -; j_gene: TRBJ2-6; d_gene: -; v_gene: TRBV25-1; CDR3nt: TGTGCCAGCACCCCGACCGGGACACTGAGCTCTGGGGCCAACGTCCTGACTTTC; CDR3aa: CASTPTGTLSSGANVLTF
abundance: -; j_gene: TRBJ1-4; d_gene: -; v_gene: TRBV7-9; CDR3nt: TGTGCCAGCAGCTTGGGGGCAAGGGAAAAACTGTTTTTT; CDR3aa: CASSLGAREKLFF
abundance: -; j_gene: TRBJ2-2; d_gene: -; v_gene: TRBV18; CDR3nt: TGTGCCAGCTGCCCCCCCAACCGGAACACCGGGGAGCTGTTTTTT; CDR3aa: CASCPPNRNTGELFF
abundance: once; j_gene: TRBJ1-1; d_gene: -; v_gene: TRBV6-1; CDR3nt: TGTGCCAGCAAGGTGGGAGGGAACACTGAAGCTTTCTTT; CDR3aa: CASKVGGNTEAFF
abundance: -; j_gene: TRBJ2-3; d_gene: -; v_gene: TRBV19; CDR3nt: TGTGCCAGTACCCCTCAACGGTCAAAAGATACGCAGTATTTT; CDR3aa: CASTPQRSKDTQYF
abundance: -; j_gene: TRBJ1-1; d_gene: TRBD1; v_gene: TRBV27; CDR3nt: TGTGCCAGCAGTATCTGGGGGAGGGGGCTGAACACTGAAGCTTTCTTT; CDR3aa: CASSIWGRGLNTEAFF
abundance: -; j_gene: TRBJ1-4; d_gene: -; v_gene: TRBV4-2; CDR3nt: TGTGCCAGCAGCCAAGGCGGGGCATCTAATGAAAAACTGTTTTTT; CDR3aa: CASSQGGASNEKLFF
abundance: -; j_gene: TRBJ1-1; d_gene: -; v_gene: TRBV11-2; CDR3nt: TGTGCCAGCAGCTTATCCGGGGGCACTGAAGCTTTCTTT; CDR3aa: CASSLSGGTEAFF
abundance: once; j_gene: TRBJ1-2; d_gene: -; v_gene: TRBV28; CDR3nt: TGTGCCAGCAGCACCCTTGGGGGCGATCGAAATGGCTACACCTTC; CDR3aa: CASSTLGGDRNGYTF
abundance: -; j_gene: TRBJ2-1; d_gene: -; v_gene: TRBV10-2; CDR3nt: TGCGCCAGCAGTGAGTCGACCGCTAGCGCTAGGGATGAGCAGTTCTTC; CDR3aa: CASSESTASARDEQFF
abundance: -; j_gene: TRBJ2-1; d_gene: -; v_gene: TRBV7-2; CDR3nt: TGTGCCAGCAGCTTAGAAGCGTACAATGAGCAGTTCTTC; CDR3aa: CASSLEAYNEQFF
abundance: many; j_gene: TRBJ2-1; d_gene: TRBD2; v_gene: TRBV13; CDR3nt: TGTGCCAGCAGCATAGCGGGAGGGCCAGCCAATGAGCAGTTCTTC; CDR3aa: CASSIAGGPANEQFF
abundance: -; j_gene: TRBJ2-5; d_gene: TRBD2; v_gene: TRBV5-1; CDR3nt: TGCGCCAGCAGCTTGAGTTTTGGGACTAGCGGTCGAGAGACCCAGTACTTC; CDR3aa: CASSLSFGTSGRETQYF
abundance: -; j_gene: TRBJ1-1; d_gene: -; v_gene: TRBV27; CDR3nt: TGTGCCAGCAGTATAACAGGGCACACTGAAGCTTTCTTT; CDR3aa: CASSITGHTEAFF
abundance: -; j_gene: TRBJ2-5; d_gene: TRBD2; v_gene: TRBV5-1; CDR3nt: TGCGCCAGCAGCTTGGTACTAGCGGGAGAAGAGACCCAGTACTTC; CDR3aa: CASSLVLAGEETQYF
abundance: -; j_gene: TRBJ1-1; d_gene: -; v_gene: TRBV5-1; CDR3nt: TGCGCCAGCAGCTTGCCCTCAGGGGCGAACACTGAAGCTTTCTTT; CDR3aa: CASSLPSGANTEAFF
abundance: once; j_gene: TRBJ2-4; d_gene: -; v_gene: TRBV6-1; CDR3nt: TGTGCCAGCAGTCTTGGACTAATAGACATTCAGTACTTC; CDR3aa: CASSLGLIDIQYF
abundance: -; j_gene: TRBJ1-1; d_gene: -; v_gene: TRBV5-1; CDR3nt: TGCGCCAGCACCCAGAGGCCGGACAGAACAGGAAACACTGAAGCTTTCTTT; CDR3aa: CASTQRPDRTGNTEAFF
abundance: -; j_gene: TRBJ1-5; d_gene: -; v_gene: TRBV6-1; CDR3nt: TGTGCCAGCAGTGAACTAACGGATAGCAATCAGCCCCAGCATTTT; CDR3aa: CASSELTDSNQPQHF
abundance: -; j_gene: TRBJ2-3; d_gene: TRBD2; v_gene: TRBV27; CDR3nt: TGTGCCAGCAGTCCGGGACTAGGGAGGGATACGCAGTATTTT; CDR3aa: CASSPGLGRDTQYF
abundance: -; j_gene: TRBJ2-7; d_gene: TRBD2; v_gene: TRBV18; CDR3nt: TGTGCCAGCTCACGAGGGACTAGCGATACCTACGAGCAGTACTTC; CDR3aa: CASSRGTSDTYEQYF
abundance: few; j_gene: TRBJ2-1; d_gene: TRBD2; v_gene: TRBV5-1; CDR3nt: TGCGCCAGCAGCTTGGATTCTAGCGGGTACAATGAGCAGTTCTTC; CDR3aa: CASSLDSSGYNEQFF
abundance: -; j_gene: TRBJ2-1; d_gene: -; v_gene: TRBV18; CDR3nt: TGTGCCAGCTCACCACCTTGGGGGATCTCCTACAATGAGCAGTTCTTC; CDR3aa: CASSPPWGISYNEQFF
abundance: -; j_gene: TRBJ2-7; d_gene: -; v_gene: TRBV28; CDR3nt: TGTGCCAGCAGTTTAGGAGGGGATCGCTCCTACGAGCAGTACTTC; CDR3aa: CASSLGGDRSYEQYF
abundance: few; j_gene: TRBJ1-1; d_gene: TRBD1; v_gene: TRBV7-2; CDR3nt: TGTGCCAGCAGCGCACAGGGGGGGACTGAAGCTTTCTTT; CDR3aa: CASSAQGGTEAFF
abundance: -; j_gene: TRBJ2-7; d_gene: -; v_gene: TRBV7-2; CDR3nt: TGTGCCAGCAGCTTAAGTTTGGGGGTAGGACTCGAGCAGTACTTC; CDR3aa: CASSLSLGVGLEQYF
abundance: -; j_gene: TRBJ2-2; d_gene: -; v_gene: TRBV7-3; CDR3nt: TGTGCCAGCAGCTTAAACTCGAGGGGATCCGGGGAGCTGTTTTTT; CDR3aa: CASSLNSRGSGELFF
abundance: few; j_gene: TRBJ2-7; d_gene: -; v_gene: TRBV4-2; CDR3nt: TGTGCCAGCAGCCAGGGGACGGGACTTACCTCCTACGAGCAGTACTTC; CDR3aa: CASSQGTGLTSYEQYF
abundance: -; j_gene: TRBJ1-6; d_gene: TRBD1; v_gene: TRBV6-5; CDR3nt: TGTGCCAGCAGTTACACTTCCGGGACAGGGTACTCACCCCTCCACTTT; CDR3aa: CASSYTSGTGYSPLHF
abundance: -; j_gene: TRBJ2-2; d_gene: TRBD2; v_gene: TRBV28; CDR3nt: TGTGCCAGCAGTTCTAGCGGGAGCCCGCCCGGGGAGCTGTTTTTT; CDR3aa: CASSSSGSPPGELFF
abundance: -; j_gene: TRBJ2-2; d_gene: -; v_gene: TRBV2; CDR3nt: TGTGCCGGGAGGAGGCAGAACACCGGGGAGCTGTTTTTT; CDR3aa: CAGRRQNTGELFF
abundance: -; j_gene: TRBJ2-1; d_gene: TRBD2; v_gene: TRBV7-6; CDR3nt: TGTGCCAGCAGCTTGGGTACTAGCGGAGCCTACAATGAGCAGTTCTTC; CDR3aa: CASSLGTSGAYNEQFF
abundance: -; j_gene: TRBJ2-1; d_gene: -; v_gene: TRBV11-1; CDR3nt: TGTGCCAGCAGCTTAGGGTGGCGGGACAATGAGCAGTTCTTC; CDR3aa: CASSLGWRDNEQFF
abundance: few; j_gene: TRBJ1-1; d_gene: TRBD1; v_gene: TRBV27; CDR3nt: TGTGCCAGCAGTTTATACCGGGACAGGGGGCGGAATACTGAAGCTTTCTTT; CDR3aa: CASSLYRDRGRNTEAFF
abundance: -; j_gene: TRBJ2-7; d_gene: -; v_gene: TRBV9; CDR3nt: TGTGCCAGCAGCGCCTCAACAGCACCCTACGAGCAGTACTTC; CDR3aa: CASSASTAPYEQYF
abundance: -; j_gene: TRBJ2-2; d_gene: -; v_gene: TRBV19; CDR3nt: TGTGCCAGTAGTATTGTGGAGGGAACCGAGGAGCTGTTTTTT; CDR3aa: CASSIVEGTEELFF
abundance: -; j_gene: TRBJ2-1; d_gene: -; v_gene: TRBV9; CDR3nt: TGTGCCAGCAGCCCACGCGAATGGGGGAGACAAAACAATGAGCAGTTCTTC; CDR3aa: CASSPREWGRQNNEQFF
abundance: -; j_gene: TRBJ2-7; d_gene: TRBD2; v_gene: TRBV5-1; CDR3nt: TGCGCCAGCAGCCCTCCGACTAGCGGTTCCTACGAGCAGTACTTC; CDR3aa: CASSPPTSGSYEQYF